The sequence of this TCR beta chain was determined in a study of patients and donors after allogeneic stem cell transplantation (dated by TCRdb to 2018 to 2021). V has 3 bases trimmed and J has 5 bases trimmed; junction bases matching no gene number 5. Reading from cysteine to phenylalanine, the CDR3 counts 15 amino acids. This entry keeps only the CDR3 DNA: 45 bases, framed from base 1. Taken from the germline V gene, the CDR1 and CDR2 loops are SNHLY and FYNNEI. Libraries were built with RT-PCR. The sequencing machine was a NextSeq 550. TCRdb reprocessed the public reads (quality trimming at Q25 with fastp, clone calling with MiXCR) and kept in-frame beta chains. For every CDR3 protein sequence, its rows merge into one entry that carries the most common genes and DNA. The sample records roughly 940,000 distinct CDR3 sequences, about a sixth of which are singletons. The leading ten clones occupy 5% to 7.5% of the sample.

This clonotype was seen just once. Its recognized antigen is unknown. Per-nucleotide qualities are absent, and no much larger clonotype sits a single base away. Evidence from a single read is weak. The sample comprised blood, either unsorted or a sorted T cell fraction (not recorded which). This TCR derives from a human donor who was either an allogeneic HSCT recipient or a stem cell or donor lymphocyte infusion donor (not recorded which). It is not recorded whose cells these are; they may come from a transplant donor. The receptor chain draws on TRBV2 and TRBJ2-5; TRBD1 fits 11 bases in the junction. The CDR3 in this case is CASSEGTGGFETQYF. The bases read TGTGCCAGCAGTGAGGGGACAGGGGGTTTCGAGACCCAGTACTTC.